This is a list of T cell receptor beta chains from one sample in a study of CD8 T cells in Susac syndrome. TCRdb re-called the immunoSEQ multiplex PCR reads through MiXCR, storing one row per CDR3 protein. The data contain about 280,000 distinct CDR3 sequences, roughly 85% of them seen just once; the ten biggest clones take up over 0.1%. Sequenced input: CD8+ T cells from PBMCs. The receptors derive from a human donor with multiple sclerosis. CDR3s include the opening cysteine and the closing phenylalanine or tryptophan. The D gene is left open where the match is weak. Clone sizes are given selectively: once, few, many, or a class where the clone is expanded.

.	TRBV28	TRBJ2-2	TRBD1	TGTGCCAGCAGTTTGGCAGGGGGCGAGCACGGGGAGCTGTTTTTT	CASSLAGGEHGELFF
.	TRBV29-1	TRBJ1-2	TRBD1	TGCAGCGTTGTTCCCGACAGGGGGCCTGGCTACACCTTC	CSVVPDRGPGYTF
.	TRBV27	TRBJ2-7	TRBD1	TGTGCCAGCAGTTGGGACAGGGTCTCCTACGAGCAGTACTTC	CASSWDRVSYEQYF
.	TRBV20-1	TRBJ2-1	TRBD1	TGCAGTGCTAGGGGACAGGGAAGGGGCAATGAGCAGTTCTTC	CSARGQGRGNEQFF
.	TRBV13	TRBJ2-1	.	TGTGCCAGCAGCTCGGACAGCCTCAATGAGCAGTTCTTC	CASSSDSLNEQFF
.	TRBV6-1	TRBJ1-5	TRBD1	TGTGCCAGCAGTCCCACCTCCGGGACAGGGGATCAGCCCCAGCATTTT	CASSPTSGTGDQPQHF
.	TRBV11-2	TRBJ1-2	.	TGTGCCAGCAGCTTAGTCGCGACAGCGGGATATGGCTACACCTTC	CASSLVATAGYGYTF
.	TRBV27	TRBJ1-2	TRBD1	TGTGCCAGCAGGGCAGGGGGCGGGGGCTACACCTTC	CASRAGGGGYTF
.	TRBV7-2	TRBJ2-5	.	TGTGCCAGCAGCTTCGGGATGGCTACGGAGACCCAGTACTTC	CASSFGMATETQYF
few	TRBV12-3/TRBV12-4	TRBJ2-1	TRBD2	TGTGCCAGCAGCCATACTAGCGGGAGGGGCAATGAGCAGTTCTTC	CASSHTSGRGNEQFF
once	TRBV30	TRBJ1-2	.	TGTGCCTGGACTGGGATATCGGCTTCCGGGACAATAGGCTACACCTTC	CAWTGISASGTIGYTF
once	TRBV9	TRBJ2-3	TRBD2	TGTGCCAGCAGCTCGACTAGCGGGATTCGGGTCACAGATACGCAGTATTTT	CASSSTSGIRVTDTQYF
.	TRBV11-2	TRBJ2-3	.	TGTGCCAGCAGCTTAGGAACACGAATCACAGATACGCAGTATTTT	CASSLGTRITDTQYF
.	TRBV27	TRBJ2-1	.	TGTGCCAGCAGTTTTCTGGATGAGCAGTTCTTC	CASSFLDEQFF
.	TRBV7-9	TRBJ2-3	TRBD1	TGTGCCAGCAGTGCGACAGGGGGTCCAGATACGCAGTATTTT	CASSATGGPDTQYF
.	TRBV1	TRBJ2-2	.	TGCACCAGCAAACCCGGAAGGCGGGAGAACACCGGGGAGCTGTTTTTT	CTSKPGRRENTGELFF
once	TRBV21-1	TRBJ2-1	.	TGTGCCAGCAGCCATCCGAATGAGCAGTTCTTC	CASSHPNEQFF
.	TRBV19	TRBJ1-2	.	TGTGCCAGTAGTATAGTAGCGCCTCGGAAATCACTCTATGGCTACACCTTC	CASSIVAPRKSLYGYTF
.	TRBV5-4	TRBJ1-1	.	TGTGCCACCACCAGGTCGAGGGGGAGGACTGAAGCTTTCTTT	CATTRSRGRTEAFF
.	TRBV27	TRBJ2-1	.	TGTGCCAGCAGTATTAGCTACTCCTACAATGAGCAGTTCTTC	CASSISYSYNEQFF
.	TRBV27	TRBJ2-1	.	TGTGCCAGCTCCATGGCAAGCTCCTACAATGAGCAGTTCTTC	CASSMASSYNEQFF
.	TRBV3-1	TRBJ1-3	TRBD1	TGTGCCAGCAGCCAAGTATCTGCCAGGACAGGACTTCGGAACACCATATATTTT	CASSQVSARTGLRNTIYF
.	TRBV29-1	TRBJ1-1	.	TGCAGCGTTGAAAGGTGGGCTGAAGCTTTCTTT	CSVERWAEAFF
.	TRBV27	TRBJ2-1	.	TGTGCCAGCAGTTTAGTAGGGGGTGAGCAGTTCTTC	CASSLVGGEQFF
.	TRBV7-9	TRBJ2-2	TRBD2	TGTGCCACTTCTAGCGGGAGGAATGGCGGGGAGCTGTTTTTT	CATSSGRNGGELFF
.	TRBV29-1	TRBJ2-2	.	TGCAGCGTCCAGCTCCCCAGTTCCGGGGAGCTGTTTTTT	CSVQLPSSGELFF
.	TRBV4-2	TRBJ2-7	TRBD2	TGTGCCAGCAGCCAAGAACTAGCGGGACACGAGCAGTACTTC	CASSQELAGHEQYF
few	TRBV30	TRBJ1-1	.	TGTGCCTGGAGTGTACAGGACACTGAAGCTTTCTTT	CAWSVQDTEAFF
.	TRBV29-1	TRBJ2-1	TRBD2	TGCAGCGTTGTGGGGGCGACGGGAGGGCCTCGGAATGAGCAGTTCTTC	CSVVGATGGPRNEQFF
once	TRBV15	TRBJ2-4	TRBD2	TGTGCCACCAGCAGAGATGAGCGGGGGCGCGGCAAAAACATTCAGTACTTC	CATSRDERGRGKNIQYF
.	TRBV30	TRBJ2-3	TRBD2	TGTGCCTGCCATTTGAGAGCGGGAATCACCATTCACACAGATACGCAGTATTTT	CACHLRAGITIHTDTQYF
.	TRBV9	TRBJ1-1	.	TGTGCCAGCAGCCCGCATCACCGGGCGGACAGTTCGAACACTGAAGCTTTCTTT	CASSPHHRADSSNTEAFF
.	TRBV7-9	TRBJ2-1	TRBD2	TGTGCCAGCAGCTTACTAGCGGGAGCGAGCCATGAGCAGTTCTTC	CASSLLAGASHEQFF
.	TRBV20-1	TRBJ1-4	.	TGCAGTGCTAGAGGGGGTTTGGTGTCAACTAATGAAAAACTGTTTTTT	CSARGGLVSTNEKLFF